These 24 T cell receptor beta chains originate from one sample sequenced in a study of T cells after yellow fever vaccination. In TCRdb, the 5' RACE reads were re-called with MiXCR into one record per CDR3 protein. The sample has 25,000 to 35,000 distinct CDR3 sequences, roughly 6% seen once. This specimen was PBMCs, either bulk or a sorted T-cell subset (CD4+, CD8+, memory, or dextramer-sorted; not recorded which), taken on the day of the yellow fever booster vaccination. The origin of the receptors is a man younger than 45 who received the YFV17D yellow fever vaccine.

Points on this clonotype: A read error is possible here, since a much larger clone lies one base away. The chain uses TRBV7-2 and TRBJ1-4, with D maybe TRBD1 (6 bases). The V end lost 5 bases, the J end lost 8 bases, and 18 bases lay between the germline ends. Per the germline V gene, CDR1 is SGHTA and CDR2 is FQGNSA. CDR3 size: 15 residues. The CDR3 nucleotides are TGTGCCAGCAGCGACCGGGTCAGGGGCGAGGAAAAACTGTTTTTT. Encoded protein: CASSDRVRGEEKLFF. The full variable domain, rest sourced from reference TRBV7-2 and TRBJ1-4, is GAGVSQSPSNKVTEKGKDVELRCDPISGHTALYWYRQSLGQGLEFLIYFQGNSAPDKSGLPSDRFSAERTGGSVSTLTIQRTQQEDSAVYLCASSDRVRGEEKLFFGSGTQLSVL.

The sample holds many counts of this clonotype. The chain carries TRBV25-1 and TRBJ1-1; weak D call: TRBD1 (5 bases). Germline CDR1 is MGHDK and CDR2 is SYGVNS. V was clipped by 2 bases and J by 10 bases, with 14 bases between them. The CDR3 is 13 residues long. The CDR3 loop reads CASSERGRAGAFF. In DNA form, the CDR3 reads TGTGCCAGCAGTGAAAGGGGTAGGGCGGGAGCTTTCTTT.

This clonotype was seen repeatedly, ten times or more. The gene calls are TRBV10-3 and TRBJ2-1; the D gene is possibly TRBD2 (5 bases). CDR1 is ENHRY and CDR2 is SYGVKD in the germline V gene. V was clipped by 3 bases and J by 1 base, with 10 bases between them. The CDR3 totals 15 residues. CDR3 sequence reads: CAISDLTGSYNEQFF. The DNA for the CDR3 is TGTGCCATCAGTGACTTAACGGGGTCCTACAATGAGCAGTTCTTC.

Remarks on this clonotype: A much larger clone lies one base from this, so it may be a read error. The chain employs TRBV25-1 and TRBJ2-7, with 10 nucleotides matching TRBD2. The germline gives CDR1 MGHDK, CDR2 SYGVNS. The CDR3 has 16 amino acids. The CDR3 region is CAGSEGGLASSYEQYF. CDR3 nucleotides: TGTGCCGGCAGTGAGGGGGGACTAGCGTCCTCCTACGAGCAGTACTTC.

Ten or more counts support this clonotype. The rearrangement links TRBV6-5 to TRBJ2-5; D may be TRBD2 (6 bases). Germline CDR1 MNHEY, CDR2 SVGAGI. The CDR3 has 15 amino acids. The V end was cut by 8 bases, the J end by 0 bases, with 16 bases between. Here the CDR3 reads CASRTGDSYQETQYF. The DNA for the CDR3 is TGTGCCAGCCGTACCGGGGACTCGTACCAAGAGACCCAGTACTTC.

This clonotype was observed at least ten times. The rearrangement joins TRBV6-2 or TRBV6-3 to TRBJ2-5; the D is unclear. Trimming took off 5 bases at V and 1 base at J, with 2 bases between the two ends. Germline V lookup: CDR1 MNHEY, CDR2 SVGEGT. This CDR3 spans 11 amino acids. The CDR3 sequence is CASSPQETQYF. The CDR3 region has the DNA TGTGCCAGCAGTCCCCAAGAGACCCAGTACTTC.

This clonotype has ten or more counts. The chain carries TRBV7-6 and TRBJ1-5; perhaps TRBD1 as D (5 bases). Germline CDR1 is SGHVS and CDR2 is FNYEAQ. V shed 5 bases and J shed 4 bases, with 15 bases lying between them. The CDR3 runs to 15 residues. CDR3 DNA sequence: TGTGCCAGCAGCCCCGACACTGGGGGGAATCAGCCCCAGCATTTT. As protein: CASSPDTGGNQPQHF.

This clonotype rates as medium-sized (0.01 to 0.1%). This chain links TRBV7-8 with TRBJ2-7; possibly TRBD1 or TRBD2 for D (5 bases each). Germline V gives CDR1 SGHVS, CDR2 FQNEAQ. Trimming took off 5 bases at V and 5 bases at J, with 13 bases between the two ends. This CDR3 region has 13 residues. The CDR3 DNA is TGTGCCAGCAGCCCTAGTTGGGGGAACGAGCAGTACTTC. Translation: CASSPSWGNEQYF.

CDR3 region: CAISQGTSGRALHTQYF. CDR3 DNA sequence: TGTGCCATCAGCCAAGGGACTAGCGGGAGGGCCCTCCATACGCAGTATTTT. The genes are TRBV10-3 and TRBJ2-3, with 16 bases lining up with TRBD2. The length of the CDR3 is 17 residues. Germline V gene data show CDR1 as ENHRY and CDR2 as SYGVKD. V trimming: 6 bases; J trimming: 7 bases; junction bases outside the gene matches: 10.

This clonotype occurred many times. This rearrangement joins TRBV6-5 to TRBJ2-7; perhaps TRBD1 as D (8 bases). Trimming shortened V by 5 bases and J by 3 bases, and 14 bases separated the two germline ends. This CDR3 is built from 14 residues. Germline V gene data show CDR1 as MNHEY and CDR2 as SVGAGI. This CDR3 is CASSHTGGGYEQYF. The CDR3 DNA is TGTGCCAGCAGTCACACAGGGGGGGGCTACGAGCAGTACTTC.

This clonotype was counted many times. The gene calls are TRBV7-6 and TRBJ2-3; perhaps TRBD2 as D (6 bases). V lost 5 bases and J 4 bases, leaving 19 bases between the germline ends. Germline V gene sequence: CDR1 SGHVS, CDR2 FNYEAQ. The CDR3 runs to 16 residues. CDR3 bases: TGTGCCAGCAGCCCCCGTCGTGCGGGAAGCGCAGATACGCAGTATTTT. Its translation is CASSPRRAGSADTQYF.

This clonotype has ten or more counts. The chain combines TRBV5-1 with TRBJ1-4, with D possibly being TRBD1 (5 bases). Germline CDR1 is SGHRS and CDR2 is YFSETQ. Trimming pared 0 bases from V and 5 bases from J, leaving 14 bases between. The CDR3 extends over 16 amino acids. The CDR3 DNA sequence: TGCGCCAGCAGCTTGGGTGCCGGGGCGGGAAATGAAAAACTGTTTTTT. The encoded protein is CASSLGAGAGNEKLFF.

This clonotype is medium-sized (0.01 to 0.1%) in the sample. Written as DNA, the CDR3 is TGTGCCAGCAGCTTAAGCGCCCTAGCCAAAAACATTCAGTACTTC. As protein: CASSLSALAKNIQYF. The chain joins TRBV7-2 to TRBJ2-4; D is undetermined. Between the trimmed V and J ends, which lost 2 bases and 0 bases, there was a span of 8 bases. The length of the CDR3 is 15 residues. CDR1 SGHTA and CDR2 FQGNSA come from the germline V gene.

This clonotype was counted only a few times. This CDR3 is CASSRQGAGYGYTF. As DNA, the CDR3 is TGTGCCAGCAGCCGACAGGGCGCGGGATATGGCTACACCTTC. The V and J genes are TRBV3-1 and TRBJ1-2, with 7 bases aligning to TRBD1. The V segment lost 4 bases and the J segment 5 bases; nucleotides outside the gene matches: 7. CDR1 and CDR2 (germline): LGHDT, YNNKEL (reference sequence). The CDR3 is 14 residues long.

This clonotype was seen more than once but under ten times. The chain employs TRBV6-6 and TRBJ2-5, with D possibly being TRBD2 (6 bases). The V end lost 4 bases, the J end lost 4 bases, and 10 bases lay between the germline ends. The CDR3 spans 13 residues. Germline-derived CDR1 and CDR2 are MNHNY and SVGAGI (reference sequence). The CDR3 reads CASSSGVGETQYF. CDR3 nucleotides: TGTGCCAGCAGTTCGGGAGTGGGAGAGACCCAGTACTTC.

This clonotype was observed at least ten times. The chain uses TRBV5-1 and TRBJ2-1; D perhaps matches TRBD2 (5 bases). From germline, CDR1 is SGHRS and CDR2 YFSETQ. This CDR3 has 13 residues. Trimming shortened V by 4 bases and J by 11 bases, and 16 bases separated the two germline ends. DNA for the CDR3: TGCGCCAGCAGCCCCGAGGACTTGCAAAAGCAGTTCTTC. Its protein product is CASSPEDLQKQFF.

There are many counts of this clonotype. The chain is built from TRBV7-9 and TRBJ2-3; D is unresolved. The V end was cut by 5 bases, the J end by 6 bases, with 12 bases between. The germline gives CDR1 SEHNR, CDR2 FQNEAQ (reference sequence). The CDR3 loop spans 13 amino acids. The CDR3 DNA follows: TGTGCCAGCAGCCCTGATGAGAGGGATACGCAGTATTTT. Its translation is CASSPDERDTQYF.

In its sample, this clonotype was seen many times. J is TRBJ1-1 and V is TRBV7-9; no definite D call. The CDR3 is 15 residues long. Trimming took off 1 base at V and 4 bases at J, with 13 bases between the two ends. Germline V CDR1 and CDR2: SEHNR, FQNEAQ (reference sequence). For the CDR3, the DNA is TGTGCCAGCAGCTTAGTGGTCATCGGGCGCACTGAAGCTTTCTTT. As protein: CASSLVVIGRTEAFF.

The genes are TRBV7-6 and TRBJ2-5; D is unclear. CDR1 is SGHVS and CDR2 is FNYEAQ in the germline V gene. This CDR3 contains 15 residues. The germline V and J ends were trimmed by 1 base and 2 bases, with 11 bases remaining between them. The CDR3 protein is CASSLERFGQETQYF. In DNA form, the CDR3 reads TGTGCCAGCAGCTTAGAGCGTTTTGGACAAGAGACCCAGTACTTC.

This clonotype showed up many times. This chain joins TRBV21-1 and TRBJ1-2; TRBD1, the table's D call, lacks a check against the DNA. TRBV21-1 is a listed pseudogene. The CDR3 has 15 amino acids. The CDR3 region is CASSTRADRTNGYTF. CDR3 coding DNA: TGTGCCAGCAGCACCCGAGCGGACAGGACCAATGGCTACACCTTC.

In this sample, this clonotype turned up a few times. This chain connects TRBV19 to TRBJ2-1; TRBD2 aligns across 7 bases. Germline V CDR1 and CDR2: LNHDA, SQIVND (reference sequence). V was pared by 5 bases and J by 8 bases, with 9 bases of the junction left unmatched. CDR3 length: 14 amino acids. In DNA form, the CDR3 reads TGTGCCAGTAGTGCCGGGACTACCATCGATGAGCAGTTCTTC. Protein product: CASSAGTTIDEQFF.

This clonotype was counted between two and nine times. The rearrangement joins TRBV28 to TRBJ2-5; the match to TRBD2 covers 11 bases. The V gene's germline CDR1 is MDHEN and CDR2 SYDVKM. The V and J ends lost 3 bases and 2 bases, in that order; junction bases with no gene match: 5. This CDR3 is built from 16 residues. CDR3 sequence: CASSLGLAAIQETQYF. The CDR3 DNA reads as TGTGCCAGCAGTTTGGGACTAGCGGCAATACAAGAGACCCAGTACTTC.

This clonotype has at least ten counts. This rearrangement joins TRBV24-1 to TRBJ2-5; TRBD2 matches at 11 bases. Germline V gene data show CDR1 as KGHDR and CDR2 as SFDVKD. The CDR3 is 15 residues long. V lost 3 bases to trimming and J lost 3 bases; unmatched junction nucleotides: 2. The CDR3 nucleotides read TGTGCCACCAGTGATACGACTAGCGGGAAAGAGACCCAGTACTTC. This codes for CATSDTTSGKETQYF.

The table lists this clonotype with many counts. The chain combines TRBV7-3 with TRBJ1-1; D may be TRBD1 (5 bases). V was cut by 4 bases and J by 8 bases, with 17 bases left in between. The CDR3 is 14 residues long. Germline V gene data show CDR1 as SGHTA and CDR2 as FQGTGA. The CDR3 reads CASSSNTQGREAFF. The CDR3 bases are TGTGCCAGCAGCTCAAACACGCAGGGTCGAGAAGCTTTCTTT.